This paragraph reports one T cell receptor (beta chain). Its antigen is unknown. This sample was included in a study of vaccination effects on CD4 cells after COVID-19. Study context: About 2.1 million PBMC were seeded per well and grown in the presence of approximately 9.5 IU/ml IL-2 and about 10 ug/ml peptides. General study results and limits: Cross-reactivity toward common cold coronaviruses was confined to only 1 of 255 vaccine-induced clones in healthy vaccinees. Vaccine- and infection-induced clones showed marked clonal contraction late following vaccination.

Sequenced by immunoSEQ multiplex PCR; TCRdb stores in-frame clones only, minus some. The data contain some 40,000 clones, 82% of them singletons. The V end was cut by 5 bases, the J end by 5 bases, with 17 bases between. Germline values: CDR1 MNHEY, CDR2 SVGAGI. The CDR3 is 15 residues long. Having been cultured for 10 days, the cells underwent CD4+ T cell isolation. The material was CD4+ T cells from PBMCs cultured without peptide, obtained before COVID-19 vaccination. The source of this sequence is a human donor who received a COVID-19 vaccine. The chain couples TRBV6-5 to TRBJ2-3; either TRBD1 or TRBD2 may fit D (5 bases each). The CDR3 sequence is CASSRGWGSGDTQYF. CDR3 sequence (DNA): TGTGCCAGCAGTCGAGGGTGGGGGTCAGGAGATACGCAGTATTTT.